This T cell receptor beta chain was documented in a study of blood T cell repertoires in COVID-19. Turning to the study itself: COVID-19 samples, acute and convalescent, were from the United States, Italy and Spain. Sample material is recorded as cDNA or gDNA derived from T cells, B-cell-depleted T cells, or PBMCs.

Under the authors' procedure: Estimated nucleated cell counts came from reference gene primer amplification. TCRdb's copy holds only in-frame clones and misses some; the assay was immunoSEQ multiplex PCR. The V and J calls and clone size were taken over from that table, and D and trimming were inferred from the DNA. The data hold 40,000 to 60,000 clones, with roughly 80% observed a single time. This clone was seen a few times. The CDR3 runs to 15 residues. The junction had 11 bases not matched to a gene; V was cut back by 2 bases and J by 8 bases. Germline V gene data show CDR1 as MNHNY and CDR2 as SVGAGI (reference sequence).

V usage is TRBV6-6 and J usage is TRBJ1-2; 7 bases agree with TRBD1. Sequenced input: peripheral blood. This sequence originates from a man aged 50 or older with active COVID-19. CDR3 coding DNA: TGTGCCAGCAGTTACGCCCAAGGGGGCGCGGGAGGCTACACCTTC. Its protein product is CASSYAQGGAGGYTF.